This T cell receptor beta chain appears in the sequencing data of a study of blood T cell repertoires in COVID-19. About the research overall: The United States, Italy and Spain provided the acute and convalescent COVID-19 samples.

Generated by immunoSEQ multiplex PCR, the TCRdb table keeps only in-frame clones and is missing some. The sample yields about 480,000 clones, about 88% seen once. Germline values: CDR1 SQVTM, CDR2 ANQGSEA. There are 15 residues in the CDR3. J lost 5 bases, V lost 6 bases, and 13 bases had no gene match. This sequence joins TRBV29-1 and TRBJ1-2, with TRBD1 matching 9 bases. Material for sequencing was peripheral blood. This sequence originates from a woman aged 50 to 60 with COVID-19, enrolled during active disease. The CDR3 reads CSVRNTGGAAYGYTF. CDR3 coding DNA: TGCAGCGTCCGGAACACAGGGGGCGCAGCTTATGGCTACACCTTC.